The source of this TCR beta chain is a study of CD8 T cells in ankylosing spondylitis. Study-level results: Disease-associated clonotypes exhibited CD8+ identity and were relatively infrequent in peripheral blood. Seemingly characteristic of ankylosing spondylitis blood was a TCR beta motif consisting of eight highly homologous variants. In ankylosing spondylitis patients, matched synovial fluid reportedly showed significant enrichment of disease-linked clones.

The CDR3 loop spans 12 amino acids. Germline CDR1 is SGHTA and CDR2 is FQGNSA. The V gene lost 6 bases and the J gene lost 6 bases, with 10 bases spanning the gap. Quantitative 5'-RACE with molecular barcodes was used to make the TCR beta libraries. TCRdb re-called the 5' RACE reads with MiXCR, one entry per CDR3 protein. Here the sample spans under 250,000 distinct CDR3 sequences, 10% to 13% being singletons. About this clonotype itself: Its cognate antigen is unknown.

The clonotype originates from a male donor with ankylosing spondylitis or in good health (not recorded which). V gene TRBV7-2 combines with J gene TRBJ2-3; D is possibly TRBD1 (6 bases). The sample consisted of blood, either unsorted or a sorted T cell fraction (not recorded which). The CDR3 sequence: CASSIDRDTQYF. The CDR3 nucleotides read TGTGCCAGCAGTATTGACAGGGATACGCAGTATTTT.